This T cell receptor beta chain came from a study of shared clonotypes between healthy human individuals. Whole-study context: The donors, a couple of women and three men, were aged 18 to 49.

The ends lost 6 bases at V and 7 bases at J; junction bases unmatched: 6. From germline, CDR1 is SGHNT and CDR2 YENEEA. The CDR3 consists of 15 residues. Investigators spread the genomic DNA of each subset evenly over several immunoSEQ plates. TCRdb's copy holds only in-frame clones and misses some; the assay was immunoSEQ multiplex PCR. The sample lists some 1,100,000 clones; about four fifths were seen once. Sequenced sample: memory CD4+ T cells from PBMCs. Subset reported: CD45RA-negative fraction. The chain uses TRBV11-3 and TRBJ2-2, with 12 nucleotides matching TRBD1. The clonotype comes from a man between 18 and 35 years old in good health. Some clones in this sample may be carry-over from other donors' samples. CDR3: CASRPGQGALGELFF. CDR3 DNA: TGTGCCAGCAGACCGGGACAGGGGGCGCTCGGGGAGCTGTTTTTT.